One and the same sample provided the 32 T cell receptor beta chains below, sequenced in a study of Tregs in tolerant kidney transplant recipients. The assay was immunoSEQ multiplex PCR, and TCRdb's table has in-frame clones only and misses some. The data contain approximately 60,000 clones, over 75% of them seen just once; the ten biggest clones take up 3.5% to 4%. The nonmyeloablative bone marrow transplants came from related graft donors, with transient mixed chimerism. Sequencing was performed on CD4+ T cells from blood (PBMCs), taken 6 months after the transplant. The source is a human patient who received a combined kidney and bone marrow transplant. Among the T cells, some may be from the graft donor.

The V and J genes are TRBV5-1 and TRBJ2-2; TRBD1 might be the D (6 bases). Trimming removed 3 bases from V and 1 base from J, with 13 bases in between. The CDR3 has 16 residues. CDR1 is SGHRS and CDR2 is YFSETQ in the germline V gene. This chain's CDR3 is CASSSSGTLNTGELFF. CDR3 coding DNA: TGCGCCAGCAGCTCCTCCGGGACATTGAACACCGGGGAGCTGTTTTTT.

The rearrangement links TRBV7-3 to TRBJ2-3, with TRBD1 identical over 7 bases. This CDR3 has 14 amino acids. Losses at the gene ends were 4 bases for V and 2 bases for J; bases not matched to a gene: 3. The germline V gene encodes CDR1 SGHTA and CDR2 FQGTGA. The CDR3 sequence is CASSSGQNTDTQYF. CDR3 in DNA: TGTGCCAGCAGCTCGGGACAGAACACAGATACGCAGTATTTT.

The count of this clone is one. CDR3 protein: CASSTGTGMRNQPQHF. Here the CDR3 DNA reads TGTGCCAGTAGTACCGGGACAGGGATGCGCAATCAGCCCCAGCATTTT. V and J are TRBV19 and TRBJ1-5; 9 positions match TRBD1. After removal of 4 bases from V and 2 bases from J, the junction contained 6 bases not matched to a gene. CDR3 size: 16 residues. Germline V gene sequence: CDR1 LNHDA, CDR2 SQIVND (reference sequence).

The chain uses TRBV4-2 and TRBJ1-5; D may be TRBD1 (5 bases). V lost 0 bases, J lost 2 bases, and 17 bases lay in between. Germline V gives CDR1 LGHNA, CDR2 YNFKEQ. The length of the CDR3 is 18 residues. For the CDR3, the DNA is TGTGCCAGCAGCCAAGATGTCAGACGGTGGGGCGGCAATCAGCCCCAGCATTTT. Its translation is CASSQDVRRWGGNQPQHF.

This chain connects TRBV19 to TRBJ2-1, with 9 bases identical to TRBD2. J was trimmed by 4 bases and V by 6 bases; bases with no gene match: 4. Per the germline V gene, CDR1 is LNHDA and CDR2 is SQIVND (reference sequence). CDR3 size: 14 residues. CDR3 protein: CASRETSGYNEQFF. CDR3 DNA sequence: TGTGCCAGTAGGGAGACTAGCGGATACAATGAGCAGTTCTTC.

V is TRBV5-1 and J is TRBJ2-3; TRBD1 might be the D (6 bases). The CDR3 spans 15 residues. Trimming removed 3 bases from V and 2 bases from J, with 13 bases in between. Germline V CDR1 and CDR2: SGHRS, YFSETQ. DNA for the CDR3: TGCGCCAGCAGCTCGACCGGACAGCCCACAGATACGCAGTATTTT. Protein sequence: CASSSTGQPTDTQYF.

The chain couples TRBV5-6 to TRBJ2-3; 9 nucleotides line up with TRBD2. The V segment lost 4 bases and the J segment 1 base; nucleotides outside the gene matches: 10. Looked up from germline, CDR1 is SGHDT and CDR2 is YYEEEE. The CDR3 totals 17 residues. The chain's CDR3 is CASSPPAGGFGTDTQYF. The CDR3 bases are TGTGCCAGCAGCCCCCCGGCGGGAGGGTTCGGCACAGATACGCAGTATTTT.

The chain links TRBV4-1 to TRBJ1-4; unclear D gene. Trimming cost V 2 bases and J 8 bases, with 9 bases left between them. Germline CDR1 is MGHRA and CDR2 is YSYEKL. The CDR3 is made up of 13 amino acids. For the CDR3, the DNA is TGCGCCAGCAGCCAATGGACGGGGGAAAAACTGTTTTTT. Encoded protein: CASSQWTGEKLFF.

The V gene is TRBV6-6, the J gene TRBJ1-5; D call uncertain. Germline V gene lookup returns CDR1 MNHNY and CDR2 SVGAGI (reference sequence). The CDR3 sequence is 15 residues long. V was cut by 4 bases and J by 1 base, with 11 bases left in between. The CDR3 nucleotides read TGTGCCAGCAGTTTTCCCGGGTGGAGCAATCAGCCCCAGCATTTT. Its protein product is CASSFPGWSNQPQHF.

The chain recombines TRBV15 with TRBJ1-2, with a weak D call TRBD1 (6 bases). The CDR3 covers 14 residues. Germline values: CDR1 LNHNV, CDR2 YYDKDF (reference sequence). Deletions cut 3 bases from V and 2 bases from J, with 10 bases between. This CDR3 is CATSRGDRNYGYTF. The CDR3 region has the DNA TGTGCCACCAGCAGGGGCGACAGGAACTATGGCTACACCTTC.

V is TRBV29-1 and J is TRBJ1-1; 9 nucleotides match TRBD1. This CDR3 spans 13 amino acids. V lost 6 bases to trimming and J lost 2 bases; unmatched junction nucleotides: 4. The germline V gene encodes CDR1 SQVTM and CDR2 ANQGSEA. The CDR3, as DNA: TGCAGCGTCAGGACAGGGGTAAACACTGAAGCTTTCTTT. This sequence encodes CSVRTGVNTEAFF. Filled out from reference TRBV29-1 and TRBJ1-1, the complete variable domain reads SAVISQKPSRDICQRGTSLTIQCQVDSQVTMMFWYRQQPGQSLTLIATANQGSEATYESGFVIDKFPISRPNLTFSTLTVSNMSPEDSSIYLCSVRTGVNTEAFFGQGTRLTVV.

V and J are TRBV5-6 and TRBJ1-4; 8 bases agree with TRBD1. Germline assignment: CDR1 SGHDT and CDR2 YYEEEE. The V and J ends lost 4 bases and 4 bases, in that order; junction bases with no gene match: 18. The CDR3 is made up of 19 amino acids. The CDR3 sequence: CASSAPYRQGIDDNEKLFF. The CDR3 DNA follows: TGTGCCAGCAGCGCTCCCTACCGACAGGGGATCGATGATAATGAAAAACTGTTTTTT.

J is TRBJ2-2 and V is TRBV9, with TRBD2 identical over 7 bases. Per germline, CDR1 SGDLS and CDR2 YYNGEE. CDR3 length: 16 residues. With 0 bases clipped from V and 8 bases from J, the junction kept 10 bases outside the gene matches. This chain's CDR3 is CASSVASGHAFGELFF. The CDR3 DNA is TGTGCCAGCAGCGTAGCTAGCGGCCATGCGTTTGGGGAGCTGTTTTTT.

This rearrangement joins TRBV27 to TRBJ2-2; possibly TRBD2 for D (6 bases). This CDR3 contains 14 residues. V dropped 7 bases and J dropped 5 bases, with 14 bases sitting between them. Germline V lookup: CDR1 MNHEY, CDR2 SMNVEV (reference sequence). The chain's CDR3 is CASTRRGFTGELFF. DNA of the CDR3: TGTGCCAGCACGAGGAGGGGCTTTACCGGGGAGCTGTTTTTT.

The gene calls are TRBV25-1 and TRBJ2-3; D perhaps matches TRBD1 (6 bases). The CDR3 spans 15 residues. Trimming removed 3 bases at V and 0 bases at J, with 10 bases between. The germline V gene has CDR1 MGHDK and CDR2 SYGVNS. The CDR3, as DNA: TGTGCCAGCAGTGACAGTCAGGGGAGCACAGATACGCAGTATTTT. This codes for CASSDSQGSTDTQYF.

The chain recombines TRBV10-3 with TRBJ2-7; no reliable D call. The V gene lost 0 bases and the J gene lost 0 bases, with 9 bases spanning the gap. The CDR3 has 15 residues. The germline CDR1 and CDR2 sequences are ENHRY and SYGVKD. The CDR3: CAISESSTLSYEQYF. The CDR3 nucleotides read TGTGCCATCAGTGAGTCGTCGACACTCTCCTACGAGCAGTACTTC.

This clone has more than one count but fewer than ten. The chain combines TRBV6-1 with TRBJ1-1; 10 positions match TRBD1. In germline, CDR1 is MNHNS, CDR2 SASEGT. J gave up 6 bases and V 6 bases, and 4 bases lay outside the gene matches. This CDR3 spans 13 amino acids. The chain's CDR3 is CASRDRGYAEAFF. CDR3 coding DNA: TGTGCCAGCAGGGACAGGGGGTATGCTGAAGCTTTCTTT.

The chain recombines TRBV7-9 with TRBJ2-4, with D maybe TRBD1 (6 bases). The V gene's germline CDR1 is SEHNR and CDR2 FQNEAQ (reference sequence). Trimming took 6 bases from V and 0 from J, leaving 15 bases between them. This CDR3 comprises 16 residues. The CDR3 sequence is CASSQDRPLAKNIQYF. DNA for the CDR3: TGTGCCAGCAGTCAAGACAGGCCCCTAGCCAAAAACATTCAGTACTTC.

The rearrangement uses TRBV4-2 and TRBJ1-2, with 10 bases that match TRBD1. Germline lookup yields CDR1 LGHNA and CDR2 YNFKEQ. The CDR3 runs 15 residues. The trim removed 3 bases at V and 6 bases at J, leaving 7 bases unmatched. CDR3 protein: CASSQGTGTGDGYTF. The CDR3 DNA reads TGTGCCAGCAGCCAGGGTACCGGGACAGGGGATGGCTACACCTTC.

This sequence joins TRBV9 and TRBJ2-7; D may be TRBD2 (6 bases). With 2 bases removed from V and 1 base from J, the gap between germline ends came to 10 bases. This CDR3 has 14 amino acids. CDR1 is SGDLS, CDR2 YYNGEE, per germline. In nucleotides, the CDR3 is TGTGCCAGCAGCGTTAGCGGTACTTCCTACGAGCAGTACTTC. This gives the protein CASSVSGTSYEQYF.

This sequence joins TRBV4-3 and TRBJ2-3, with 8 bases lining up with TRBD2. Germline V gene lookup returns CDR1 LGHNA and CDR2 YSLEER. J gave up 5 bases and V 4 bases, and 14 bases lay outside the gene matches. The CDR3 has 17 residues. CDR3 sequence: CASSRLGTSGSQDTQYF. The CDR3 bases are TGCGCCAGCAGCCGCCTAGGGACTAGTGGGTCCCAAGATACGCAGTATTTT.

The V call is TRBV9, the J call TRBJ1-1, with 10 bases fitting TRBD1. Germline V gene lookup returns CDR1 SGDLS and CDR2 YYNGEE. The length of the CDR3 is 17 residues. After removal of 0 bases from V and 7 bases from J, the junction contained 12 bases not matched to a gene. In DNA, the CDR3 is TGTGCCAGCAGCGTAGAGATGGGACAGGGGCCGCGGTTTGAAGCTTTCTTT. Translating it yields CASSVEMGQGPRFEAFF.

The chain uses TRBV11-1 and TRBJ1-1, with D maybe TRBD1 (5 bases). Germline values: CDR1 SGHAT, CDR2 FQDESV (reference sequence). This CDR3 is built from 14 residues. Between the trimmed V and J ends, which lost 3 bases and 5 bases, there was a span of 13 bases. The CDR3 loop reads CASSFGRGGTEAFF. CDR3 DNA: TGTGCCAGCAGCTTTGGACGGGGGGGGACTGAAGCTTTCTTT.

The V call is TRBV19, the J call TRBJ1-1; D ambiguous. V shed 5 bases and J shed 4 bases, with 14 bases lying between them. The CDR3 runs to 14 residues. Germline V gene data show CDR1 as LNHDA and CDR2 as SQIVND (reference sequence). CDR3 nucleotides: TGTGCCAGTAGTTACATGATTCGGGGCACTGAAGCTTTCTTT. Encoded protein: CASSYMIRGTEAFF.

The CDR3 here is CASSPSTSGDEDTQYF. DNA for the CDR3: TGTGCCAGCAGCCCTAGTACTAGCGGGGACGAAGATACGCAGTATTTT. V and J are TRBV21-1 and TRBJ2-3; TRBD2 is the table's D call and was not checked against the DNA. TRBV21-1 is a pseudogene segment. The CDR3 sequence is 16 residues long.

DNA for the CDR3: TGTGCCAGCAGTTTATTCTCCGTGAGACTAGCGGGAGGCACAGATACGCAGTATTTT. Amino acid sequence: CASSLFSVRLAGGTDTQYF. V gene TRBV27 combines with J gene TRBJ2-3, with 12 bases fitting TRBD2. Germline values: CDR1 MNHEY, CDR2 SMNVEV (reference sequence). J was trimmed by 1 base and V by 1 base; bases with no gene match: 9. There are 19 residues in the CDR3.

This clone occurred a few times. The chain combines TRBV7-7 with TRBJ2-5; TRBD2 matches at 13 bases. The V gene's germline CDR1 is SSHAT and CDR2 FNYEAQ (reference sequence). This CDR3 region has 15 residues. V trimming: 5 bases; J trimming: 3 bases; junction bases outside the gene matches: 3. The CDR3 loop reads CASSQGTSGKETQYF. CDR3 nucleotide sequence: TGTGCCAGCAGCCAGGGGACTAGCGGGAAAGAGACCCAGTACTTC.

The chain links TRBV28 to TRBJ2-1; tentative D call: TRBD2 (7 bases). This CDR3 region has 13 residues. Trimming removed 10 bases at V and 4 bases at J, with 14 bases between. CDR1 and CDR2 (germline): MDHEN, SYDVKM. The CDR3 bases are TGTGCCATTCAGGGGAGGGGGTACAATGAGCAGTTCTTC. As protein: CAIQGRGYNEQFF.

The J gene is TRBJ2-1, the V gene TRBV5-1, with 7 bases fitting TRBD2. This CDR3 is 16 amino acids long. V trimming: 3 bases; J trimming: 4 bases; junction bases outside the gene matches: 10. Germline V lookup: CDR1 SGHRS, CDR2 YFSETQ. CDR3 sequence reads: CASSWGGSGPYNEQFF. The CDR3 coding sequence is TGCGCCAGCAGCTGGGGCGGGAGTGGCCCATACAATGAGCAGTTCTTC.

Worth noting for this clone: At one end, the junction sequence differs from germline, possibly due to a read error. The same CDR3 arises from other DNA sequences in this sample as well. The CDR3 sequence: CAWGAGTGNSPLHF. CDR3 in DNA: TGTGCCTGGGGGGCCGGGACAGGGAATTCCCCCCTCCACTTT. The V gene is TRBV30, the J gene TRBJ1-6; 9 bases line up with TRBD1. Germline V gives CDR1 GTSNPN, CDR2 SVGIG (reference sequence). There are 14 residues in the CDR3.

This clone was found a few times. CDR3 sequence reads: CASTRTGDPEKLFF. The CDR3 region has the DNA TGTGCCAGTACCCGGACAGGGGATCCTGAAAAACTGTTTTTT. The chain is built from TRBV25-1 and TRBJ1-4, with TRBD1 matching 9 bases. Trimming removed 9 bases from V and 7 bases from J; junction bases left unmatched: 9. The CDR3 consists of 14 residues. The germline V gene has CDR1 MGHDK and CDR2 SYGVNS.

The chain carries TRBV4-3 and TRBJ1-2, with D unclear. Trimming removed 0 bases from V and 4 bases from J, with 12 bases in between. Germline V gene data show CDR1 as LGHNA and CDR2 as YSLEER. This CDR3 has 15 amino acids. CDR3 sequence (DNA): TGCGCCAGCAGCCAAGATCCCGGAGCTAGCTATGGCTACACCTTC. The encoded protein is CASSQDPGASYGYTF.